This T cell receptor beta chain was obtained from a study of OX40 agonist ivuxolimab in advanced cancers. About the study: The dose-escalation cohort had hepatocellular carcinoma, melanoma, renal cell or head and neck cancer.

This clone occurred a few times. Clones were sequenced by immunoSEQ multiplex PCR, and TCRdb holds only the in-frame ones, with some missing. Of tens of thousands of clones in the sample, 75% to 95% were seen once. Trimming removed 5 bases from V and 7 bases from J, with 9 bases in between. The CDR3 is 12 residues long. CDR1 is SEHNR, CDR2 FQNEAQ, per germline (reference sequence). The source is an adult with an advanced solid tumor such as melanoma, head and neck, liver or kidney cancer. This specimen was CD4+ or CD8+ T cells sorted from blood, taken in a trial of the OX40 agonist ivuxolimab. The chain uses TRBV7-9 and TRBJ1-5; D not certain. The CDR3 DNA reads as TGTGCCAGCAGCCCCATCGACCAGCCCCAGCATTTT. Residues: CASSPIDQPQHF.